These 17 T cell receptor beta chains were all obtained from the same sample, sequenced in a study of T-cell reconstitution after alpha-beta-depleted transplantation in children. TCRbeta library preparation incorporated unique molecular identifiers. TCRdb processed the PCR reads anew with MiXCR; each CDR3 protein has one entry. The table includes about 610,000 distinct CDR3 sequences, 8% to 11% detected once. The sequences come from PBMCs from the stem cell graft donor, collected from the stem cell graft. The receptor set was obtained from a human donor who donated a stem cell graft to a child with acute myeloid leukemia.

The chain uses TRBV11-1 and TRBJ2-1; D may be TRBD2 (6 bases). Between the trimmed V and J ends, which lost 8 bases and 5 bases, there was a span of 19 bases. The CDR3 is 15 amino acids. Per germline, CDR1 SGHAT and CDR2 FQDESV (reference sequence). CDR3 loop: CASGAFGSLDNEQFF. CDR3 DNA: TGTGCCAGCGGGGCTTTCGGGAGTCTAGACAATGAGCAGTTCTTC.

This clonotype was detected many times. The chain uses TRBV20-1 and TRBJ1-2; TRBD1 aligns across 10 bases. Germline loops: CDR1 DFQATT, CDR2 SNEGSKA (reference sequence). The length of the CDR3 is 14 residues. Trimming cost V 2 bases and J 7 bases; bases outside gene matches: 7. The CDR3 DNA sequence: TGCAGTGCTAGACCTAAGACAGGGGGCCGTGGCTACACCTTC. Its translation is CSARPKTGGRGYTF.

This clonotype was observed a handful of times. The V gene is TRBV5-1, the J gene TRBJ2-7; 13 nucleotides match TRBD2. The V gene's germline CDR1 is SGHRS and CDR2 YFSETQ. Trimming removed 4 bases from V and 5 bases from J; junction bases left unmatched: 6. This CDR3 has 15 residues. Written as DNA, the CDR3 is TGCGCCAGCAGCCCAACCGGGACTAGCGGGGACGAGCAGTACTTC. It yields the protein CASSPTGTSGDEQYF.

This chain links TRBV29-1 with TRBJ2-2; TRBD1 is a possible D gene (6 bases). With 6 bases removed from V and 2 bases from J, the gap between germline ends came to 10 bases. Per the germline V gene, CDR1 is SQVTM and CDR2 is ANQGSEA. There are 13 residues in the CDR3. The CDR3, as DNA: TGCAGCGTCCGGACAGATAACACCGGGGAGCTGTTTTTT. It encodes CSVRTDNTGELFF.

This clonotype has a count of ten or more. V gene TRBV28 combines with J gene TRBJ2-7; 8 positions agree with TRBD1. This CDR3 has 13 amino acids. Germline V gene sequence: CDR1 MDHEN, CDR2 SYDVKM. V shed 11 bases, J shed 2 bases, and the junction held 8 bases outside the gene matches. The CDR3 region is CAGGRQGTYEQYF. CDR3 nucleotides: TGTGCCGGGGGGAGACAGGGGACCTACGAGCAGTACTTC.

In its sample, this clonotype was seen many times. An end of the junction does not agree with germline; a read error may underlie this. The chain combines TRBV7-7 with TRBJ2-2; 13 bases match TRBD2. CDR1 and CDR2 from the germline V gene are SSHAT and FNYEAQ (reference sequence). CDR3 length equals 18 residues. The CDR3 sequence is CASSNGLAGDSSTGELFF. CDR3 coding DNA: TGTGCTAGCAGCAATGGACTAGCGGGAGATTCCTCTACCGGGGAGCTGTTTTTT.

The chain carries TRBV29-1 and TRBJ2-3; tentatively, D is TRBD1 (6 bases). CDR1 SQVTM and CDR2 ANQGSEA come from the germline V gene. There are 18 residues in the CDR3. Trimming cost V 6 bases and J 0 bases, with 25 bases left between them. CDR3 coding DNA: TGCAGCGTACTCACCTGGGTTCATACAGGGATAAGCACAGATACGCAGTATTTT. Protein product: CSVLTWVHTGISTDTQYF.

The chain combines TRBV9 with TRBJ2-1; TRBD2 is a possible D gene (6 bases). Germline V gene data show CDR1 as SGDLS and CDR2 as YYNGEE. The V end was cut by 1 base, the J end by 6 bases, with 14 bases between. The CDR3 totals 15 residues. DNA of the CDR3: TGTGCCAGCAGCGTATTCGGGAGTATAGGCAATGAGCAGTTCTTC. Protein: CASSVFGSIGNEQFF.

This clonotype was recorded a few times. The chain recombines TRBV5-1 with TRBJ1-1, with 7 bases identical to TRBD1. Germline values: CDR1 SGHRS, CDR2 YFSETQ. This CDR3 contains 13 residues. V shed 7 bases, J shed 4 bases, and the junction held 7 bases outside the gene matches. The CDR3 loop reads CASFDTGVTEAFF. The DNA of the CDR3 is TGCGCCAGCTTTGACACAGGGGTCACTGAAGCTTTCTTT.

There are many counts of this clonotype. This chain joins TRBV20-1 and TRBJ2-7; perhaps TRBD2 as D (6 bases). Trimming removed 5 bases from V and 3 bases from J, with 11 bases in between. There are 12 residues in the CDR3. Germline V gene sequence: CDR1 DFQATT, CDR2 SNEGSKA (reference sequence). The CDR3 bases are TGCAGTGCTCAAGTTAGCGGCTACGAGCAGTACTTC. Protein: CSAQVSGYEQYF.

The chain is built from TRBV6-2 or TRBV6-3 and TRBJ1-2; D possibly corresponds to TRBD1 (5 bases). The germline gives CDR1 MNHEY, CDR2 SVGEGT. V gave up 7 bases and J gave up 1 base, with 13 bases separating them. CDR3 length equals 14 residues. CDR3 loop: CASNYGTYNYGYTF. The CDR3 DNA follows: TGTGCCAGCAATTATGGGACGTATAACTATGGCTACACCTTC.

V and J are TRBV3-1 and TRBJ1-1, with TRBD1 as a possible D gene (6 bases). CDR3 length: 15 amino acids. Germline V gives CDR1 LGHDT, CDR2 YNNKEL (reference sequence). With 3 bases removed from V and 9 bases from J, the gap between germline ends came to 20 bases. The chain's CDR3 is CASSQLTTGDFKAFF. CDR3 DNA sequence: TGTGCCAGCAGCCAGCTGACGACAGGCGACTTCAAAGCTTTCTTT. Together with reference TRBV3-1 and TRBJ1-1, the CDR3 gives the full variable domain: DTAVSQTPKYLVTQMGNDKSIKCEQNLGHDTMYWYKQDSKKFLKIMFSYNNKELIINETVPNRFSPKSPDKAHLNLHINSLELGDSAVYFCASSQLTTGDFKAFFGQGTRLTVV.

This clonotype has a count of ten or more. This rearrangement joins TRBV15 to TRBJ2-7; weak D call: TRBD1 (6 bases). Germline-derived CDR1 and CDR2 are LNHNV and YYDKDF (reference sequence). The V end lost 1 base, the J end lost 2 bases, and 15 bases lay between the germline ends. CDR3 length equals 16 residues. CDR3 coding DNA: TGTGCCACCAGCAGAGCCCAGGGGCCGTCTACCTACGAGCAGTACTTC. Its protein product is CATSRAQGPSTYEQYF.

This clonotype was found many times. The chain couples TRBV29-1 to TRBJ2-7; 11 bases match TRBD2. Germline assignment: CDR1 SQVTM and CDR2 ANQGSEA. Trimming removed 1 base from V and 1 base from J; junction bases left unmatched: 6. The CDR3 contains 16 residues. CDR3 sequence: CSVEGRTSGSSYEQYF. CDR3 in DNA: TGCAGCGTTGAAGGCCGTACTAGCGGGAGTTCCTACGAGCAGTACTTC.

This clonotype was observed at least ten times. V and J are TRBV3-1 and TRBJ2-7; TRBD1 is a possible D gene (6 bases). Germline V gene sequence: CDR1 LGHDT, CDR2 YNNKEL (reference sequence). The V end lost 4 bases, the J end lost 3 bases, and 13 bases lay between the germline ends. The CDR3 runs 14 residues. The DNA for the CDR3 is TGTGCCAGCAGCCTGAACGACAGGCTCTACGAGCAGTACTTC. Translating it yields CASSLNDRLYEQYF.

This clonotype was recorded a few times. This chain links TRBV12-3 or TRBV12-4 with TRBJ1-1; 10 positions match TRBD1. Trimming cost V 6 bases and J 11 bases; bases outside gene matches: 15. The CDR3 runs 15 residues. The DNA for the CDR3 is TGTGCCAGCAGCGCTCCGGGACAGGGGCATCTGTGGGCTTTCTTT. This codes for CASSAPGQGHLWAFF.

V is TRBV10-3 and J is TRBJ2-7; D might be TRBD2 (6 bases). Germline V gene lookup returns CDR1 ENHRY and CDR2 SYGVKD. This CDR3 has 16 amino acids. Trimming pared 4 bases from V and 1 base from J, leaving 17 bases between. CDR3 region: CAISAPERAKSYEQYF. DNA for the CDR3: TGTGCCATCAGTGCCCCTGAGCGGGCCAAATCCTACGAGCAGTACTTC.